The 20 T cell receptor beta chains given below trace back to one sample, sequenced in a study of T-cell reconstitution after alpha-beta-depleted transplantation in children. Researchers prepared the TCRbeta library using unique molecular identifiers, the study reports. TCRdb reprocessed the PCR reads via MiXCR and lists one record per CDR3 protein. There are about 500,000 distinct CDR3 sequences in the sample; over 9.5% occur only once, and around 13% lies in the top ten. The sample here was PBMCs, mostly from graft donor cells, taken 180 days after TCRalphabeta/CD19-depleted stem cell transplant. These receptor sequences come from a female patient aged 2-9 years who had a stem cell transplant for aplastic anemia, so the T cells may come from the graft donor.

This clonotype was counted only a few times. This chain connects TRBV28 to TRBJ2-7; a weak D match, TRBD1 (6 bases). V was shortened by 3 bases and J by 5 bases, with 17 bases between the two germline ends. CDR1 and CDR2 (germline): MDHEN, SYDVKM. CDR3 length: 15 residues. For the CDR3, the DNA is TGTGCCAGCAGTTTTGGGGGCTCGGGGATGGACGAGCAGTACTTC. Its protein product is CASSFGGSGMDEQYF.

As to this clonotype: A much larger clonotype is one base distant, so this may be a read error. The gene calls are TRBV7-2 and TRBJ2-5; D is perhaps TRBD1 (5 bases). The CDR3 length is 15 residues. CDR1 and CDR2 from the germline V gene are SGHTA and FQGNSA. The germline V and J ends were trimmed by 0 bases and 0 bases, with 8 bases remaining between them. The CDR3 sequence: CASSLAQGYQETQYF. The CDR3 bases are TGTGCCAGCAGCTTAGCTCAGGGTTACCAAGAGACCCAGTACTTC. Full variable domain (remainder filled in from reference TRBV7-2 and TRBJ2-5): GAGVSQSPSNKVTEKGKDVELRCDPISGHTALYWYRQSLGQGLEFLIYFQGNSAPDKSGLPSDRFSAERTGGSVSTLTIQRTQQEDSAVYLCASSLAQGYQETQYFGPGTRLLVL.

The CDR3 DNA follows: TGTGCCAGCAGCCCGGTACGGTTGGACAATGAGCAGTTCTTC. Amino acids: CASSPVRLDNEQFF. The gene calls are TRBV5-4 and TRBJ2-1; no clear D. The CDR3 contains 14 residues. V was pared by 4 bases and J by 5 bases, with 13 bases between. Germline V lookup: CDR1 SGHNT, CDR2 YYREEE (reference sequence).

This clonotype was seen repeatedly, ten times or more. The J gene is TRBJ2-5, the V gene TRBV29-1; D possibly corresponds to TRBD2 (6 bases). CDR3 length: 12 amino acids. V lost 2 bases and J lost 5, with 9 bases in between. From germline, CDR1 is SQVTM and CDR2 ANQGSEA. The CDR3 here is CSVEWAGETQYF. The DNA of the CDR3 is TGCAGCGTTGAATGGGCGGGGGAGACCCAGTACTTC.

The chain recombines TRBV21-1 with TRBJ1-5; the table's D call TRBD1 went unverified against the DNA. TRBV21-1 is deemed a pseudogene. The CDR3 loop spans 15 amino acids. Here the CDR3 DNA reads TGTGCCAGCAGCAAAGTAAACAGGGGCAATCAGCCCCAGCATTTT. Residues: CASSKVNRGNQPQHF.

The genes are TRBV4-2 and TRBJ1-2, with 8 bases aligning to TRBD1. There are 17 residues in the CDR3. J lost 1 base, V lost 1 base, and 8 bases had no gene match. CDR1 and CDR2 (germline): LGHNA, YNFKEQ. The CDR3, as DNA: TGTGCCAGCAGCCAAGGGGAGCTCAGGGGGCTTAACTATGGCTACACCTTC. It specifies CASSQGELRGLNYGYTF.

This clonotype was observed a few times. The chain links TRBV9 to TRBJ2-1; 9 bases fit TRBD2. The CDR3 totals 16 residues. The germline CDR1 and CDR2 sequences are SGDLS and YYNGEE. With 0 bases clipped from V and 5 bases from J, the junction kept 6 bases outside the gene matches. CDR3 loop: CASSVAWAGGDNEQFF. The CDR3 DNA reads as TGTGCCAGCAGCGTAGCATGGGCGGGAGGGGACAATGAGCAGTTCTTC.

This clonotype was seen only a few times. The chain links TRBV7-2 to TRBJ2-5; 7 bases are shared with TRBD1. V shed 1 base and J 6 bases; nucleotides not matched to a gene: 5. The germline gives CDR1 SGHTA, CDR2 FQGNSA. The CDR3 consists of 14 residues. The CDR3 region has the DNA TGTGCCAGCAGCTTAGGGACAGGAGGAAAGACCCAGTACTTC. It specifies CASSLGTGGKTQYF. The full variable domain, in which reference TRBV7-2 and TRBJ2-5 provide the parts outside the CDR3, is GAGVSQSPSNKVTEKGKDVELRCDPISGHTALYWYRQSLGQGLEFLIYFQGNSAPDKSGLPSDRFSAERTGGSVSTLTIQRTQQEDSAVYLCASSLGTGGKTQYFGPGTRLLVL.

This clonotype was seen more than once but under ten times. The J gene is TRBJ1-6, the V gene TRBV7-2; the D gene is possibly TRBD1 (5 bases). V lost 4 bases and J 19 bases, leaving 17 bases between the germline ends. From germline, CDR1 is SGHTA and CDR2 FQGNSA. The CDR3 has 12 amino acids. CDR3 region: CASSSRAGTAHF. The CDR3 DNA reads as TGTGCCAGCAGCTCCCGCGCCGGGACGGCGCACTTT.

The chain joins TRBV6-1 to TRBJ2-5; 9 bases are shared with TRBD1. With V trimmed by 6 bases and J by 0 bases, 5 bases remained unmatched. This CDR3 comprises 15 residues. CDR1 MNHNS and CDR2 SASEGT come from the germline V gene. The DNA for the CDR3 is TGTGCCAGCAGGCCCTACAGGGGGCACCAAGAGACCCAGTACTTC. It translates to CASRPYRGHQETQYF.

This chain links TRBV20-1 with TRBJ1-1; 8 positions agree with TRBD1. The J segment lost 2 bases and the V segment lost 3 bases, leaving 8 bases of the junction unmatched. Germline V gene sequence: CDR1 DFQATT, CDR2 SNEGSKA (reference sequence). This CDR3 comprises 15 residues. The CDR3 spells CSARRTGTGNTEAFF. CDR3 bases: TGCAGTGCTAGGCGGACCGGGACAGGCAACACTGAAGCTTTCTTT.

The chain is built from TRBV7-9 and TRBJ2-7; D is possibly TRBD1 (6 bases). Trimming shortened V by 5 bases and J by 2 bases, and 16 bases separated the two germline ends. Germline CDR1 reads SEHNR; CDR2 reads FQNEAQ (reference sequence). CDR3 size: 15 residues. CDR3 nucleotide sequence: TGTGCCAGCAGCCAAACTTGGACAGCAGCCTACGAGCAGTACTTC. Its protein product is CASSQTWTAAYEQYF. Filled out from reference TRBV7-9 and TRBJ2-7, the complete variable domain reads DTGVSQNPRHKITKRGQNVTFRCDPISEHNRLYWYRQTLGQGPEFLTYFQNEAQLEKSRLLSDRFSAERPKGSFSTLEIQRTEQGDSAMYLCASSQTWTAAYEQYFGPGTRLTVT.

This chain links TRBV18 with TRBJ2-7; D possibly uses TRBD1 or TRBD2 (5 bases each). Trimming left V 2 bases short and J 13 bases short, with 27 bases between. Germline V lookup: CDR1 KGHSH, CDR2 LQKENI. The CDR3 loop spans 16 amino acids. For the CDR3, the DNA is TGTGCCAGCTCACCAACCCCCACAACCGGGGCCCATCTTAGCTACTTC. Translation gives CASSPTPTTGAHLSYF.

This clonotype was counted a single time. The chain joins TRBV4-3 to TRBJ2-7; 9 nucleotides agree with TRBD2. This CDR3 has 17 amino acids. V gave up 4 bases and J gave up 2 bases; unmatched junction bases: 12. CDR1 is LGHNA, CDR2 YSLEER, per germline. Here the CDR3 reads CASSPLPTSGGPYEQYF. CDR3 coding DNA: TGCGCCAGCAGCCCCCTCCCGACTAGCGGAGGCCCCTACGAGCAGTACTTC.

This clonotype occurred many times. The chain is built from TRBV12-3 or TRBV12-4 and TRBJ2-7; 8 bases align to TRBD1. The ends lost 6 bases at V and 4 bases at J; junction bases unmatched: 5. CDR3 size: 13 residues. Written as DNA, the CDR3 is TGTGCCAGCAGCCTAAGACAGGGGTACGAGCAGTACTTC. Protein sequence: CASSLRQGYEQYF.

This clonotype was found many times. J is TRBJ2-1 and V is TRBV4-2, with 8 positions matching TRBD2. The CDR3 extends over 17 amino acids. Trimming at V came to 0 bases and at J to 0 bases, leaving 4 bases not matched to a gene. CDR1 and CDR2 (germline): LGHNA, YNFKEQ. This CDR3 is CASSQDPSGYSYNEQFF. The CDR3, as DNA: TGTGCCAGCAGCCAAGATCCTAGCGGGTACTCCTACAATGAGCAGTTCTTC.

A few counts support this clonotype. V and J are TRBV29-1 and TRBJ1-1; TRBD1 is a possible D gene (5 bases). CDR1 and CDR2 from the germline V gene are SQVTM and ANQGSEA. V lost 7 bases to trimming and J lost 4 bases, with 19 bases between them. The CDR3 covers 14 residues. CDR3 nucleotide sequence: TGCAGCGGGGATAGGCACAGCGGGGGCACTGAAGCTTTCTTT. Translated: CSGDRHSGGTEAFF.

This chain links TRBV6-2 or TRBV6-3 with TRBJ2-1; no firm D call. The CDR3 totals 17 residues. V was trimmed by 0 bases and J by 0 bases, leaving 12 bases between them. Germline V gives CDR1 MNHEY, CDR2 SVGEGT. The DNA for the CDR3 is TGTGCCAGCAGTTACTCGCTGAAGACGGCCTCCTACAATGAGCAGTTCTTC. Translated, it gives CASSYSLKTASYNEQFF.

The genes are TRBV5-5 and TRBJ1-2, with 10 bases that match TRBD1. V was pared by 1 base and J by 4 bases, with 4 bases of the junction left unmatched. This CDR3 region has 15 residues. From germline, CDR1 is SGHKS and CDR2 YYEKEE (reference sequence). The CDR3 region is CASSLSGTGAYGYTF. The CDR3 nucleotides read TGTGCCAGCAGCTTGTCCGGGACAGGGGCCTATGGCTACACCTTC. The full variable domain, its missing parts supplied by reference TRBV5-5 and TRBJ1-2, is DAGVTQSPTHLIKTRGQQVTLRCSPISGHKSVSWYQQVLGQGPQFIFQYYEKEERGRGNFPDRFSARQFPNYSSELNVNALLLGDSALYLCASSLSGTGAYGYTFGSGTRLTVV.

The CDR3: CSVGSGGPNYGYTF. The CDR3 nucleotides read TGCAGCGTTGGTTCGGGGGGACCTAACTATGGCTACACCTTC. J is TRBJ1-2 and V is TRBV29-1; D perhaps matches TRBD1 (5 bases). Trimming stripped 4 bases from V and 0 bases from J, with 12 bases between. The CDR3 has 14 amino acids. The V gene's germline CDR1 is SQVTM and CDR2 ANQGSEA. Full variable domain (missing parts from reference TRBV29-1 and TRBJ1-2): SAVISQKPSRDICQRGTSLTIQCQVDSQVTMMFWYRQQPGQSLTLIATANQGSEATYESGFVIDKFPISRPNLTFSTLTVSNMSPEDSSIYLCSVGSGGPNYGYTFGSGTRLTVV.